This TCR beta chain was obtained from a study of cytomegalovirus exposure and HLA in healthy donors. Overall study context: From HLA-typed donors, an early data release held 70 million to 95 million unique TCRs.

PCR amplification relied on 60 Vbeta primers (plus 13 Jbeta primers). TCRdb's copy holds only in-frame clones and misses some; the assay was immunoSEQ multiplex PCR. This table holds about 64,000 clones, over 75% found once. Whole-study results and caveats: What a later analysis showed was that several of the most significant clusters appeared linked to common viral pathogens. Later findings reportedly placed an Asian-associated ancestry cluster below the approximately 620-donor mean for N-insertions.

A remark on this clone: No antigen is known for it.

This sequence was found in a female donor in good health and CMV-seronegative. Sequencing was performed on PBMCs.

CDR3 in amino acids: CASSLLGGSTGELFF. The CDR3 bases are TGTGCCAGCAGCTTGCTGGGGGGGAGCACCGGGGAGCTGTTTTTT. The gene calls are TRBV7-8 and TRBJ2-2; 7 bases map to TRBD2. Germline-derived CDR1 and CDR2 are SGHVS and FQNEAQ. Unmatched junction bases numbered 5, after V lost 3 bases and J lost 4 bases. The CDR3 is 15 residues long.